Given below is one T cell receptor (beta chain) in context. In the original workflow: Reference gene primer amplification yielded estimated nucleated cell counts. TCRdb keeps only in-frame clones here, not all; method: immunoSEQ multiplex PCR. Clone size and V and J calls were adopted from that table, with D and trimming inferred from the DNA. The sample yields about 40,000 clones, 70% to 90% seen once. The data are from a study of blood T cell repertoires in COVID-19. Sequenced input: peripheral blood. The receptor comes from a human donor in a cohort sampled during active COVID-19.

The CDR3, as DNA: TGTGCCAGTAGTATATCGGGGGACGATTACAATGAGCAGTTCTTC. Translation gives CASSISGDDYNEQFF. The rearrangement links TRBV19 to TRBJ2-1; D might be TRBD2 (6 bases). CDR1 is LNHDA and CDR2 is SQIVND in the germline V gene (reference sequence). V was cut by 2 bases and J by 4 bases, with 12 bases left in between. CDR3 size: 15 residues.